What follows are 22 T cell receptor beta chains derived from one specimen sequenced in a study of tumor-infiltrating lymphocytes in primary liver carcinoma (dated by TCRdb to 2016 to 2017). Total RNA and DNA were co-extracted without cell sorting from around 20-30 mg of bulk tissue using the AllPrep DNA/RNA mini kit. Instrument used: Illumina HiSeq 2500. Using a constant-region primer and ProtoScript II reverse transcriptase, TCRbeta-specific cDNA was reverse-transcribed from 500 ng total RNA. TCRbeta libraries were built with three nested multiplex PCR rounds, a slightly modified ARM-PCR procedure. Each of the first two PCR rounds ran for about 10 cycles and used multiplex TRBV1-TRBV30 forward primers together with a Cbeta reverse primer. The public sequencing data were trimmed at Q25 with fastp and processed into clonotypes with MiXCR by TCRdb, which kept only in-frame beta chains. Each entry is one CDR3 protein sequence, shown with its most common DNA and genes. Here the sample has under 90,000 distinct CDR3 sequences; around 70% occur a single time. Just under 20% of the sample belongs to the ten largest clones.

Sequenced input: liver tumor tissue from sampling region 1. According to the study, the label for this sample's cell subset or site signals: tumor region T1, superior pole. The receptors derive from a man aged 40-55 years with primary liver carcinoma and hepatitis B virus infection.

The chain combines TRBV7-2 with TRBJ2-5, with unresolved D. V lost 5 bases and J lost 5, with 15 bases in between. This CDR3 contains 14 residues. Germline values: CDR1 SGHTA, CDR2 FQGNSA. In DNA, the CDR3 is TGTGCCAGCAGCCCCGTTTTCCGGCGGGAGACCCAGTACTTC. Its protein product is CASSPVFRRETQYF.

V usage is TRBV4-1 and J usage is TRBJ2-3, with 9 bases matching TRBD2. Germline CDR1 reads MGHRA; CDR2 reads YSYEKL. This CDR3 has 15 residues. The J segment lost 3 bases and the V segment lost 6 bases, leaving 7 bases of the junction unmatched. The CDR3 loop reads CASSRGAGGTDTQYF. In nucleotides, the CDR3 is TGCGCCAGCAGTCGGGGTGCGGGAGGGACAGATACGCAGTATTTT.

The chain couples TRBV19 to TRBJ2-2; D gene unclear. Between the trimmed V and J ends, which lost 3 bases and 6 bases, there was a span of 11 bases. The germline CDR1 and CDR2 sequences are LNHDA and SQIVND (reference sequence). The CDR3 sequence is 14 residues long. DNA of the CDR3: TGTGCCAGTAGTATTTTGATTGGGGCCGGGGAGCTGTTTTTT. Amino acid sequence: CASSILIGAGELFF.

CDR3 in DNA: TGTGCCAGCAGTTTAAATCGTCCCTTGGGACTAGCCACCGGGGAGCTGTTTTTT. This gives the protein CASSLNRPLGLATGELFF. The chain has TRBV12-3 or TRBV12-4 and TRBJ2-2; 9 bases line up with TRBD2. The J segment lost 4 bases and the V segment lost 2 bases, leaving 11 bases of the junction unmatched. The CDR3 has 18 residues.

In the case of this clonotype: One junction end disagrees with the germline gene, perhaps due to a read error. The chain uses TRBV7-8 and TRBJ2-3, with 10 bases identical to TRBD2. The CDR3 is 17 amino acids. The germline CDR1 and CDR2 sequences are SGHVS and FQNEAQ. CDR3 DNA: TGTGCTAGTAGCTTAGCCCAAGCGGGAGGGCCACATTATACGCAGTTTTTT. The encoded protein is CASSLAQAGGPHYTQFF.

The CDR3 reads CSVVHSSKTEAFF. In DNA form, the CDR3 reads TGCAGCGTTGTGCATAGTTCGAAGACTGAAGCTTTCTTT. The V call is TRBV29-1, the J call TRBJ1-1; D ambiguous. CDR1 is SQVTM and CDR2 is ANQGSEA in the germline V gene. V lost 4 bases and J 5 bases, leaving 14 bases between the germline ends. CDR3 length: 13 residues.

In the case of this clonotype: Germline is not matched at one junction end, which may reflect a read error. The V gene is TRBV4-1, the J gene TRBJ1-5; D call uncertain. Germline CDR1 MGHRA, CDR2 YSYEKL. The length of the CDR3 is 15 residues. DNA for the CDR3: TGCGTCAGCAGTCCAGGAGAGGTTGGTCTTCAGCCCCAGCGTTTT. Protein product: CVSSPGEVGLQPQRF.

As to this clonotype: One junction end disagrees with the germline gene, perhaps due to a read error. The chain is built from TRBV29-1 and TRBJ2-1; D ambiguous. The germline V gene has CDR1 SQVTM and CDR2 ANQGSEA. The CDR3 spans 12 residues. The CDR3 loop reads CSVPTPYNERFF. The CDR3 DNA is TGCAGCGTTCCTACACCATACAATGAGCGGTTCTTC.

With regard to this clonotype: The CDR3 does not end in the conserved phenylalanine or tryptophan, so this is likely a read error. The gene calls are TRBV12-3 or TRBV12-4 and TRBJ2-1; 9 bases are a match to TRBD2. The CDR3 loop spans 15 amino acids. The CDR3 loop is CASTPETSGPNEQFS. The CDR3 DNA follows: TGTGCTAGCACCCCCGAGACTAGCGGCCCCAATGAGCAGTTCTCC.

This clonotype was seen only a few times. The chain has TRBV7-9 and TRBJ2-5, with TRBD2 matching 10 bases. The CDR3 consists of 17 residues. The V and J ends lost 5 bases and 7 bases, in that order; junction bases with no gene match: 16. Germline assignment: CDR1 SEHNR and CDR2 FQNEAQ (reference sequence). The CDR3 is CASSPTQGGLAGVTQYF. As DNA, the CDR3 is TGTGCCAGCAGCCCAACACAGGGGGGGCTAGCGGGAGTGACCCAGTACTTC.

This clonotype was observed at least ten times. This sequence joins TRBV6-5 and TRBJ2-1; 14 positions match TRBD2. The germline V gene encodes CDR1 MNHEY and CDR2 SVGAGI. The CDR3 has 15 amino acids. The trim removed 5 bases at V and 9 bases at J, leaving 6 bases unmatched. The CDR3, as DNA: TGTGCCAGCAGTCCGGGACTAGCGGGAGTCAGTGAGCAGTTCTTC. Its protein is CASSPGLAGVSEQFF.

Worth noting for this clonotype: Mismatch with germline at one junction end may stem from a read error. The V call is TRBV6-1, the J call TRBJ2-7; possible D gene TRBD2, 5 bases. The CDR3 loop spans 13 amino acids. Germline CDR1 reads MNHNS; CDR2 reads SASEGT. CDR3 sequence reads: CANSDPSGNEQYF. CDR3 sequence (DNA): TGTGCCAACAGTGACCCCTCGGGGAACGAACAGTACTTC.

This clonotype came up a few times. The gene calls are TRBV18 and TRBJ2-1, with 9 bases that match TRBD2. With 3 bases clipped from V and 14 bases from J, the junction kept 14 bases outside the gene matches. This CDR3 comprises 15 residues. CDR1 KGHSH and CDR2 LQKENI come from the germline V gene. Here the CDR3 reads CASSPPARASGTEFF. Here the CDR3 DNA reads TGTGCCAGCTCACCGCCCGCGAGGGCTAGCGGGACCGAGTTCTTC.

This sequence joins TRBV7-8 and TRBJ2-1, with a possible D match to TRBD1 (6 bases). Trimming removed 5 bases from V and 0 bases from J, with 11 bases in between. This CDR3 is 15 amino acids long. Germline loops: CDR1 SGHVS, CDR2 FQNEAQ. The CDR3 region has the DNA TGTGCCAGCAGCCGAGGGGGAAGCTCCTACAATGAGCAGTTCTTC. This sequence encodes CASSRGGSSYNEQFF.

Regarding this clonotype: This likely comes from a read error, as the CDR3 has no conserved phenylalanine or tryptophan at its end. This chain joins TRBV29-1 and TRBJ1-5, with TRBD1 identical over 9 bases. The CDR3 runs 12 residues. The V gene's germline CDR1 is SQVTM and CDR2 ANQGSEA. V dropped 6 bases and J dropped 4; count of bases not matched to a gene: 1. This CDR3 is CSVGQGNQPQHS. CDR3 coding DNA: TGCAGCGTGGGACAGGGAAATCAGCCCCAGCATTCT.

As to this clonotype: An end of the junction differs from the germline gene, which may be a read error. CDR3 in DNA: TGCAGTGCTCTCCGGGACAGGGGAGTCACCAGGGAGCTGTTTTTT. Translating it yields CSALRDRGVTRELFF. The chain recombines TRBV20-1 with TRBJ2-2, with TRBD1 identical over 10 bases. The CDR3 consists of 15 residues. Germline lookup yields CDR1 DFQATT and CDR2 SNEGSKA (reference sequence).

Notes on this clonotype: The junction does not match germline at one end; this may be a read error. The chain couples TRBV6-5 to TRBJ2-3, with 8 bases aligning to TRBD1. The length of the CDR3 is 13 residues. Germline assignment: CDR1 MNHEY and CDR2 SVGAGI. CDR3 nucleotide sequence: TGTACCAGCAGGAAAGCAGGGGGCGCGACGCAGTATTTT. This sequence encodes CTSRKAGGATQYF.

The rearrangement uses TRBV13 and TRBJ2-2; D remains unclear. Germline assignment: CDR1 PRHDT and CDR2 FYEKMQ (reference sequence). The CDR3 covers 15 residues. Trimming pared 3 bases from V and 9 bases from J, leaving 17 bases between. The DNA for the CDR3 is TGTGCCAGCAGCTTCGTCAGTGCGAAGACCCGGGAGCTGTTTTTT. This codes for CASSFVSAKTRELFF.

As concerns this clonotype: The limits of the CDR3 on the DNA are not certain, so only TCRdb's listed CDR3 is given. The chain links TRBV4-1 to TRBJ2-6. CDR1 is MGHRA and CDR2 is YSYEKL in the germline V gene. The CDR3 has 18 amino acids, counting both end residues. CDR3 residues: CASSQDRLVATGANVLTF.

The V and J genes are TRBV12-3 or TRBV12-4 and TRBJ2-1; perhaps TRBD1 as D (5 bases). The length of the CDR3 is 14 residues. The chain's CDR3 is CDSTTGQWCNEQFF. CDR3 in DNA: TGTGACAGTACTACAGGTCAGTGGTGCAATGAGCAGTTCTTC.

Worth noting for this clonotype: Being one base from a much bigger clone, this may be a read error. This rearrangement joins TRBV28 to TRBJ1-2; D might be TRBD1 (6 bases). CDR3 size: 14 residues. V gave up 7 bases and J gave up 4 bases, with 16 bases separating them. The germline CDR1 and CDR2 sequences are MDHEN and SYDVKM. The CDR3 region is CASITGYWVYGYTF. The CDR3 DNA sequence: TGTGCCAGCATTACAGGGTATTGGGTCTATGGCTACACCTTC.

On this clonotype itself: At one end the junction does not follow the germline gene, possibly because of a read error. This sequence joins TRBV11-2 and TRBJ2-7; D is possibly TRBD1 (5 bases). The CDR3 totals 12 residues. Germline lookup yields CDR1 SGHAT and CDR2 FQNNGV. The CDR3 here is CASSSGISEQHF. CDR3 nucleotides: TGTGCCAGTAGCTCAGGGATTAGTGAGCAGCACTTC. Full variable domain (outside the CDR3, taken from reference TRBV11-2 and TRBJ2-7): EAGVAQSPRYKIIEKRQSVAFWCNPISGHATLYWYQQILGQGPKLLIQFQNNGVVDDSQLPKDRFSAERLKGVDSTLKIQPAKLEDSAVYLCASSSGISEQHFGPGTRLTVT.